Listed below are T cell receptor beta chains from one sample, sequenced in a study of T cell responses to AZD1222 COVID-19 vaccine. Method: immunoSEQ multiplex PCR; TCRdb's copy keeps in-frame clones and lacks some. The sample has about 150,000 clones; 85% to 95% are singletons. The source material was peripheral blood, sampled on day 0 of AZD1222 vaccination. The receptors shown here come from an adult in good health. CDR3s include the opening cysteine and the closing phenylalanine or tryptophan. A D gene is named only where the DNA matches it firmly. Rows give clone size only sometimes, using once, few, many, or a class for an expanded clone.

>.|.|TRBJ2-4|TRBV28
TGTGCCAGCAGTTTATTAGGGTCCAAAAACATTCAGTACTTC
CASSLLGSKNIQYF
>.|.|TRBJ2-7|TRBV12-3/TRBV12-4
TGTGCCAGCAGTTCAGGAGTCGAGCAGTACTTC
CASSSGVEQYF
>.|.|TRBJ2-5|TRBV6-5
TGTGCCAGCAGTTCGCATCAGAGCGGTCAAGAGACCCAGTACTTC
CASSSHQSGQETQYF
>.|.|TRBJ1-1|TRBV27
TGTGCCAGCCGCTGGTTGCGGGACACTGAAGCTTTCTTT
CASRWLRDTEAFF
>TRBD2|.|TRBJ2-1|TRBV9
TGTGCCAGCAGCGTAGGCCCTAGCGGGAGAAGTCTGTCGGCCCACAATGAGCAGTTCTTC
CASSVGPSGRSLSAHNEQFF
>.|.|TRBJ1-1|TRBV11-1
TGTGCCAGCAGCCAGACAAGACAGGTAAAGAACACTGAAGCTTTCTTT
CASSQTRQVKNTEAFF
>.|.|TRBJ1-4|TRBV7-2
TGTGCCAGCAGCTGGGGAGAGTTGGAAAAACTGTTTTTT
CASSWGELEKLFF
>.|.|TRBJ2-1|TRBV9
TGTGCCAGCGGGGATGGCCAAAGGGAGGCCCCGCGTGATGAGCAGTTCTTC
CASGDGQREAPRDEQFF
>TRBD2|.|TRBJ2-1|TRBV7-9
TGTGCCAGCAGCCCCGGGGGGAAGGGTGAGCAGTTCTTC
CASSPGGKGEQFF
>.|once|TRBJ1-2|TRBV28
TGTGCCAGCAGCACCCTAATGAAGGGGGGTAACTATGGCTACACCTTC
CASSTLMKGGNYGYTF
>TRBD1|.|TRBJ1-1|TRBV5-4
TGTGCCAGCAGCTTGAGGACAGGGGGAACTGAAGCTTTCTTT
CASSLRTGGTEAFF
>.|once|TRBJ1-6|TRBV28
TGTGCCAGCAGTCCCGTGACCAGAGGGGGTACACCCCTCCACTTT
CASSPVTRGGTPLHF
>TRBD1|once|TRBJ1-5|TRBV19
TGTGCCAGTATTGGACAGGGGAAGGGAAGCAATCAGCCCCAGCATTTT
CASIGQGKGSNQPQHF
>.|few|TRBJ2-2|TRBV5-8
TGTGCCAGCAGCGTGGTAGTACTCGGGGAGCTGTTTTTT
CASSVVVLGELFF
>.|.|TRBJ1-5|TRBV7-8
TGTGCCAGCAGCTTAGGGTCACCGCCCAGGTGGGCTCAGCCCCAGCATTTT
CASSLGSPPRWAQPQHF
>.|.|TRBJ1-1|TRBV29-1
TGCAGCGCCCAAGCAGGGTTCGACACTGAAGCTTTCTTT
CSAQAGFDTEAFF
>.|.|TRBJ2-5|TRBV11-3
TGTGCCAGCAGCCAAGAAGAGGGCCGCGAGACCCAGTACTTC
CASSQEEGRETQYF
>TRBD2|.|TRBJ2-7|TRBV3-1/TRBV3-2
TGTGCCAGCTCCGCTGCGGGAGTAGGCGAGCAGTACTTC
CASSAAGVGEQYF
>.|.|TRBJ1-5|TRBV28
TGTGCCAGCAGTTTGTGGGCTAGTAGCAATCAGCCCCAGCATTTT
CASSLWASSNQPQHF
>.|once|TRBJ1-4|TRBV5-5
TGTGCCAGCAGCTATAATAAGGGTTTTCTGAGGAATGAAAAACTGTTTTTT
CASSYNKGFLRNEKLFF
>.|.|TRBJ2-7|TRBV3-1/TRBV3-2
TGTGCCAGCAGCCAACGCGGATATGGCTACGAGCAGTACTTC
CASSQRGYGYEQYF
>.|.|TRBJ2-1|TRBV19
TGTGCCACGGTGGGGGGCTACAATGAGCAGTTCTTC
CATVGGYNEQFF
>TRBD1|.|TRBJ2-7|TRBV6-5
TGTGCCAGCAGTTCGGGGGACAGGGAGTACTTC
CASSSGDREYF
>.|.|TRBJ2-7|TRBV19
TGTGCCAGTAGTATGATGGGAAACTACGAGCAGTACTTC
CASSMMGNYEQYF
>TRBD2|.|TRBJ2-5|TRBV5-1
TGCGCCAGCAGCTTGGCCCGACTAGCGGGAGGGCAAGAGACCCAGTACTTC
CASSLARLAGGQETQYF
>.|once|TRBJ1-1|TRBV19
TGTGCCACAGGGCTTAGGTACACTGAAGCTTTCTTT
CATGLRYTEAFF
>TRBD1|.|TRBJ2-5|TRBV9
TGTGCCAGCTCCCCCGGGACAGGGGGGAGGGAGACCCAGTACTTC
CASSPGTGGRETQYF
>TRBD1|.|TRBJ2-1|TRBV28
TGTGCCAGCAGCCCGACAGGGTATTTGAACAATGAGCAGTTCTTC
CASSPTGYLNNEQFF
>.|.|TRBJ1-4|TRBV5-4
TGTGCCAGCAGCTGCGGGGTCAGGCCCCTTGCAACTAATGAAAAACTGTTTTTT
CASSCGVRPLATNEKLFF
>.|.|TRBJ2-1|TRBV6-6
TGTGCCGGGGGCGGAGGGAGCTCCTACAATGAGCAGTTCTTC
CAGGGGSSYNEQFF
>TRBD2|.|TRBJ2-4|TRBV24-1
TGTGCCACCAGTTCCAGACTAGCGTCAAGCATTCAGTACTTC
CATSSRLASSIQYF
>.|.|TRBJ2-6|TRBV7-3
TGTGCCAGCGGCAAGGGCGCCGGGGCCAACGTCCTGACTTTC
CASGKGAGANVLTF
>.|.|TRBJ1-2|TRBV5-4
TGTGCCAGCAGCTTGGGGGCCAGGGTGTATGGCTACACCTTC
CASSLGARVYGYTF
>.|.|TRBJ2-1|TRBV5-1
TGCGCCAGCAGCTTGGGGGTAGGCTCCTACAATGAGCAGTTCTTC
CASSLGVGSYNEQFF
>.|.|TRBJ2-3|TRBV4-3
TGCGCCAGCTCAAGGACTATAGCCTCAGATACGCAGTATTTT
CASSRTIASDTQYF
>.|.|TRBJ1-2|TRBV12-3/TRBV12-4
TGTGCCAGCAGTTCCTACCTGGGGGGCTACACCTTC
CASSSYLGGYTF
>.|.|TRBJ1-2|TRBV28
TGTGCCAGCAGTGGCGGCGCAGCCAGTAGTCGGGCCTATGGCTACACCTTC
CASSGGAASSRAYGYTF
>TRBD1|.|TRBJ1-1|TRBV28
TGTGCCAGCACTAGAGGGGGCCGGGAAGCTTTCTTT
CASTRGGREAFF
>.|.|TRBJ2-7|TRBV9
TGTGCCAGCAGCTCGCGTGGTCGGGGACCCGTCGAGCAGTACTTC
CASSSRGRGPVEQYF
>.|.|TRBJ2-5|TRBV27
TGTGCCAGCAGTTCCAGGGGCCCAGAGACCCAGTACTTC
CASSSRGPETQYF
>.|.|TRBJ1-2|TRBV5-1
TGCGCCAGCAGCTTGGGACCTACTAACTATGGCTACACCTTC
CASSLGPTNYGYTF
>TRBD1|.|TRBJ1-2|TRBV27
TGTGCCAGCAGTCGGGACAGGGGGCCTGGCTACACCTTC
CASSRDRGPGYTF
>.|few|TRBJ1-1|TRBV6-5
TGTGCCACCGGATTGGGTCAGGCTGGGACTGAAGCTTTCTTT
CATGLGQAGTEAFF
>.|.|TRBJ1-5|TRBV19
TGTGCCAGTAGTATGGGCGATAGCAATCAGCCCCAGCATTTT
CASSMGDSNQPQHF
>TRBD1|.|TRBJ1-3|TRBV30
TGTGCCTGGAGTATAGGACAGGCTGGAAACACCATATATTTT
CAWSIGQAGNTIYF
>.|few|TRBJ1-4|TRBV5-1
TGCGCCAGCAGCTTCGACGAAAAACTGTTTTTT
CASSFDEKLFF
>.|.|TRBJ2-7|TRBV7-2
TGTGCCAGCAGCTTAGTTTATGGTGAGCAGTACTTC
CASSLVYGEQYF
>TRBD2|.|TRBJ2-4|TRBV6-2/TRBV6-3
TGTGCCAGCAGTTTTGACCCGACTAGCGGAACGAAAAAAAACATTCAGTACTTC
CASSFDPTSGTKKNIQYF
>TRBD2|.|TRBJ2-1|TRBV25-1
TGTGCCAGCAGTGACTCGCCGGGACTAGCGGGAGCTTTGGGTGAGCAGTTCTTC
CASSDSPGLAGALGEQFF
>.|.|TRBJ2-7|TRBV6-5
TGTGCCAGTACTCATCCGAGCTCCTACGAGCAGTACTTC
CASTHPSSYEQYF
>.|.|TRBJ1-1|TRBV6-2/TRBV6-3
TGTGCCAGCAGTTGGAGGGGTCCTGAAGCTTTCTTT
CASSWRGPEAFF
>TRBD2|once|TRBJ2-5|TRBV5-1
TGCGCCAGTAGAGGGGAGGGCCGCTTCGAGACCCAGTACTTC
CASRGEGRFETQYF
>.|.|TRBJ2-1|TRBV19
TGTGCCAGTAGTCCCCTCGAGCGTACTGAGCAGTTCTTC
CASSPLERTEQFF
>.|.|TRBJ1-1|TRBV10-1
TGCGCCGGAAGGGGTTTCACTGAAGCTTTCTTT
CAGRGFTEAFF
>.|.|TRBJ1-6|TRBV28
TGTGCCAGCAGCCCAGGGATGCTTTCCGCCTCACCCCTCCACTTT
CASSPGMLSASPLHF
>TRBD2|.|TRBJ2-7|TRBV7-2
TGTGCCAGCAGCCCTAGCGGGAGGGAGCAGTACTTC
CASSPSGREQYF
>.|.|TRBJ2-7|TRBV10-2
TGCGCCAGCAGTGAAACCCGTGGGAAAGTTTACGAGCAGTACTTC
CASSETRGKVYEQYF
>.|.|TRBJ2-7|TRBV15
TGTGCCACCAGCAAAGATATTAAGGCTAGCGACCTTTACGAGCAGTACTTC
CATSKDIKASDLYEQYF
>.|.|TRBJ1-1|TRBV6-5
TGTGCCAGCAGTTACTCGAACCGACCGAACACTGAAGCTTTCTTT
CASSYSNRPNTEAFF
>TRBD1|.|TRBJ1-2|TRBV24-1
TGTGCCACCAGTGATAGGACAGGGAAGAGACCGGGCTATGGCTACACCTTC
CATSDRTGKRPGYGYTF